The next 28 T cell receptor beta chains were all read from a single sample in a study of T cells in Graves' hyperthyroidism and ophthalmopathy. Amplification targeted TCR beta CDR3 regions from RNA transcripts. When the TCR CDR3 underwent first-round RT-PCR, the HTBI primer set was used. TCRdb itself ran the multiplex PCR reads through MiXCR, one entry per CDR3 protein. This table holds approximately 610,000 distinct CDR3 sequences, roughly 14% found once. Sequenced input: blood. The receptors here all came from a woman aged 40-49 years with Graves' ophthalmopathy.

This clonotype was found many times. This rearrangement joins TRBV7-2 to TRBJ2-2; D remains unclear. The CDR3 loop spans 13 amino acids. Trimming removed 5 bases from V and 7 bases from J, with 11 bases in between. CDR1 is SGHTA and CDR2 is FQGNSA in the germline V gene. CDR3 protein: CASSVGWGGELFF. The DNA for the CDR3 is TGTGCCAGCAGCGTAGGGTGGGGCGGGGAGCTGTTTTTT.

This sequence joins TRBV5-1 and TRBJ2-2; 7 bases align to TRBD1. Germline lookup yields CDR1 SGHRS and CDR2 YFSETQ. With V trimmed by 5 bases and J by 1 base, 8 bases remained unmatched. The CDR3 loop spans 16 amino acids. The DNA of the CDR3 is TGCGCCAGCAGTTCTACAGGGGTTCAGAACACCGGGGAGCTGTTTTTT. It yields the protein CASSSTGVQNTGELFF.

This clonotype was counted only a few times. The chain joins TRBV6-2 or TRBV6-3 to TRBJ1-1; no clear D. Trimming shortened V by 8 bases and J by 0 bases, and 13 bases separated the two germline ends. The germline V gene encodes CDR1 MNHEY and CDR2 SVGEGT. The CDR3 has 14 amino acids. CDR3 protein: CASADIRMNTEAFF. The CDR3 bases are TGTGCCAGCGCCGATATACGGATGAACACTGAAGCTTTCTTT.

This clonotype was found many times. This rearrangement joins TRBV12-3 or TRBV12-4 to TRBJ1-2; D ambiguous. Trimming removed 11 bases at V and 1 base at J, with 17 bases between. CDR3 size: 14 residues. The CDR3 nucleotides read TGTGCCGTTCAGGTCGGCGGACGTAACTATGGCTACACCTTC. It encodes CAVQVGGRNYGYTF.

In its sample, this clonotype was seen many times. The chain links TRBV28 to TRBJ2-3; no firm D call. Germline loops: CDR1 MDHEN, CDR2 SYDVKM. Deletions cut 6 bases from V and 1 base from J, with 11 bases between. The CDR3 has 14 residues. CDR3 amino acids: CASRSLEGTDTQYF. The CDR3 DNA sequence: TGTGCCAGCAGAAGTCTAGAGGGCACAGATACGCAGTATTTT.

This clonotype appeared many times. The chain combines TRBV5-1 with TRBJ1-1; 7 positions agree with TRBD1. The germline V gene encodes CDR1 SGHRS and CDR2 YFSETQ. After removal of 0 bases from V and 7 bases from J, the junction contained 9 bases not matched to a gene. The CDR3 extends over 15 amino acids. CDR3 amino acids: CASSLAPGGLGEAFF. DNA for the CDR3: TGCGCCAGCAGCTTGGCCCCAGGGGGACTAGGTGAAGCTTTCTTT.

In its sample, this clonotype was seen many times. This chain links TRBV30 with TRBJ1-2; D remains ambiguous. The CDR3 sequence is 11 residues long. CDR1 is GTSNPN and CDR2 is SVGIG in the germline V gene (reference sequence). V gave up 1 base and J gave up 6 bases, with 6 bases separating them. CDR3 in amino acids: CAWSDFDGYTF. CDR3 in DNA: TGTGCCTGGAGTGATTTCGATGGCTACACCTTC.

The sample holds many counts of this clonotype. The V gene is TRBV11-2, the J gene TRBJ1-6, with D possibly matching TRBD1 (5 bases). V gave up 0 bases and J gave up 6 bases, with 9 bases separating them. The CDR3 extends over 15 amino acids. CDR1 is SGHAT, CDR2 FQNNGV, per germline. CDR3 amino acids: CASSLEPGINSPLHF. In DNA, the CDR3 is TGTGCCAGCAGCTTAGAACCAGGGATTAATTCACCCCTCCACTTT.

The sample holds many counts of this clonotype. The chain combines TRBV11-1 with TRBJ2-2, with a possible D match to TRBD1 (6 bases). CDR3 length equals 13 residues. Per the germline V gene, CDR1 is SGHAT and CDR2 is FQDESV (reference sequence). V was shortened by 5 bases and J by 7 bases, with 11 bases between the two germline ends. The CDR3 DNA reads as TGTGCCAGCAGCGTACTCAGGGGCGGGGAGCTGTTTTTT. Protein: CASSVLRGGELFF.

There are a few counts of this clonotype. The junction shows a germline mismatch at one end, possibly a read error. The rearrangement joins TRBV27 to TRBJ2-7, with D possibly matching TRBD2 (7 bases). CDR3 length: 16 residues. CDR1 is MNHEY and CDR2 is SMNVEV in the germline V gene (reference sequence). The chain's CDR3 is CASSLRGGTAPYEQHF. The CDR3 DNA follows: TGTGCCAGCAGTTTAAGGGGGGGGACTGCCCCCTACGAGCAGCACTTC.

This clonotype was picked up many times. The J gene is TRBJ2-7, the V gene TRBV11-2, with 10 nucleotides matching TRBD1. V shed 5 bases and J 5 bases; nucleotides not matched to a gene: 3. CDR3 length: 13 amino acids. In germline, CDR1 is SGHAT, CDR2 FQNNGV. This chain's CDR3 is CASSIGTGDEQYF. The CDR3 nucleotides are TGTGCCAGCAGCATCGGGACAGGGGACGAGCAGTACTTC.

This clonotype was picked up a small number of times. In DNA form, the CDR3 reads TGTGCCAGCAGCTTACAATCCGGGGGGGGTGGAGAGACCCAGTACTTC. Protein: CASSLQSGGGGETQYF. The rearrangement uses TRBV7-3 and TRBJ2-5; 8 nucleotides agree with TRBD2. This CDR3 comprises 16 residues. Germline V CDR1 and CDR2: SGHTA, FQGTGA. J lost 4 bases, V lost 2 bases, and 9 bases had no gene match.

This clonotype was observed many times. CDR3 region: CASSARQGEGPDTQYF. In DNA form, the CDR3 reads TGTGCCAGCAGTGCCAGACAGGGGGAAGGCCCAGATACGCAGTATTTT. The chain couples TRBV6-2 or TRBV6-3 to TRBJ2-3, with 9 bases matching TRBD1. The germline V gene encodes CDR1 MNHEY and CDR2 SVGEGT. V trimming: 5 bases; J trimming: 4 bases; junction bases outside the gene matches: 10. CDR3 length: 16 residues.

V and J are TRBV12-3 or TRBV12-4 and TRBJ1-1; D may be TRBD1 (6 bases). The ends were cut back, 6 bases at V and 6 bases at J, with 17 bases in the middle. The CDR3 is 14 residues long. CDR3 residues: CASRPRTGAAEAFF. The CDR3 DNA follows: TGTGCCAGCAGACCTCGGACGGGGGCGGCTGAAGCTTTCTTT.

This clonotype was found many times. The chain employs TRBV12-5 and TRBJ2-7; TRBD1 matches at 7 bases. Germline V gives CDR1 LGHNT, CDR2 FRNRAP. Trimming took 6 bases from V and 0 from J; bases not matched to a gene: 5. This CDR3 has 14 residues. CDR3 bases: TGTGCTAGTGGGAAGACAGGGATCTCCTACGAGCAGTACTTC. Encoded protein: CASGKTGISYEQYF.

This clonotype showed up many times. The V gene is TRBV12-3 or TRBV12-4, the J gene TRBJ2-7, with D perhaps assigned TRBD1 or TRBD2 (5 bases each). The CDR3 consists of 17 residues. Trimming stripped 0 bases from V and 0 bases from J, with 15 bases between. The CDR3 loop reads CASSLARMGPNSYEQYF. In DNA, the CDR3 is TGTGCCAGCAGTTTAGCGCGGATGGGACCTAACTCCTACGAGCAGTACTTC.

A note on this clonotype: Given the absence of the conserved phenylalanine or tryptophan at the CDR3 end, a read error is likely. The CDR3 loop reads CASSLRTSGIPSGANVLTS. In nucleotides, the CDR3 is TGTGCCAGCAGCCTCCGGACTAGCGGGATCCCAAGTGGGGCCAACGTCCTGACTTCC. The chain combines TRBV11-2 with TRBJ2-6; 12 bases fit TRBD2. The CDR3 is 19 amino acids. V shed 5 bases, J shed 3 bases, and the junction held 11 bases outside the gene matches. Germline V gene data show CDR1 as SGHAT and CDR2 as FQNNGV.

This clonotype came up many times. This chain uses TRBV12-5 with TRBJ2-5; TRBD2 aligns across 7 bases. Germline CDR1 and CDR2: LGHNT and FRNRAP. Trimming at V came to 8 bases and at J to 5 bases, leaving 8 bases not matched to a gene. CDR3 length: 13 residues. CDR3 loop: CASSTGAGETQYF. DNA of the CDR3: TGTGCTAGTTCAACGGGAGCGGGGGAGACCCAGTACTTC. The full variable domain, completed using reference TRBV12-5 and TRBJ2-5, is DARVTQTPRHKVTEMGQEVTMRCQPILGHNTVFWYRQTMMQGLELLAYFRNRAPLDDSGMPKDRFSAEMPDATLATLKIQPSEPRDSAVYFCASSTGAGETQYFGPGTRLLVL.

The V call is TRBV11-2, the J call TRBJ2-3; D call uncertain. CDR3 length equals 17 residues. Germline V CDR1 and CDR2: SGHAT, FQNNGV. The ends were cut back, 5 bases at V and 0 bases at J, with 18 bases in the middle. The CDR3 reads CASSSHLLQRSTDTQYF. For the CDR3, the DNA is TGTGCCAGCAGCAGCCACCTTCTCCAGCGTAGCACAGATACGCAGTATTTT.

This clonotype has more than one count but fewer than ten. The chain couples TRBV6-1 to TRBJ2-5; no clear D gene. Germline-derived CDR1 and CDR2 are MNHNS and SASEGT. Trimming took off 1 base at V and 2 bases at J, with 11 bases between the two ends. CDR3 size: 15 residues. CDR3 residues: CASSEGLYSQETQYF. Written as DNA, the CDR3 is TGTGCCAGCAGTGAAGGCTTATATTCGCAAGAGACCCAGTACTTC.

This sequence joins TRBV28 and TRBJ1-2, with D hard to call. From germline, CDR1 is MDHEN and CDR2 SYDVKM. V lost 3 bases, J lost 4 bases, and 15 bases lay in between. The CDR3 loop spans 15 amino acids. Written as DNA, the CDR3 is TGTGCCAGCAGTTTGTTATGGCGCCCCAGCTATGGCTACACCTTC. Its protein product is CASSLLWRPSYGYTF.

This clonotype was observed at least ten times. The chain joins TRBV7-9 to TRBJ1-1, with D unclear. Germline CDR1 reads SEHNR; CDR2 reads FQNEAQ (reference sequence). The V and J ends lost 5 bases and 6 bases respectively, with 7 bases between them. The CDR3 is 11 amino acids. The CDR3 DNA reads TGTGCCAGCAGCACCCCGCCTGAAGCTTTCTTT. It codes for CASSTPPEAFF.

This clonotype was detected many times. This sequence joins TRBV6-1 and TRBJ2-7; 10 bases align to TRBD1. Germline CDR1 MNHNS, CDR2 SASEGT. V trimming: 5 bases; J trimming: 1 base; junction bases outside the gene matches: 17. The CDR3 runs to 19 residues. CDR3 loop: CASSQLRDRGTLGSYEQYF. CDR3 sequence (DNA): TGTGCCAGCAGTCAACTCCGGGACAGGGGCACTCTAGGGTCCTACGAGCAGTACTTC.

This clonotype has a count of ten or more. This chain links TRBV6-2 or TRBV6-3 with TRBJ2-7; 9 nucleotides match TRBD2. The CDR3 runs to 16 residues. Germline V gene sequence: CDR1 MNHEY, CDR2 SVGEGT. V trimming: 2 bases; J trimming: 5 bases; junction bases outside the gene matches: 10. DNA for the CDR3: TGTGCCAGCAGTTACGGGCGATTAGCGGGAGCAAACGAGCAGTACTTC. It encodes CASSYGRLAGANEQYF.

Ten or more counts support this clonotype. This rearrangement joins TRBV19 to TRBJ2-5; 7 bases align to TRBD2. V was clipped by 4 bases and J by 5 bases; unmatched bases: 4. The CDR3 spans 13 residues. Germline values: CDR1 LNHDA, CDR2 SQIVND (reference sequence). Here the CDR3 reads CASSRGTKETQYF. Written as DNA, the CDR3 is TGTGCCAGTAGTAGGGGGACTAAGGAGACCCAGTACTTC.

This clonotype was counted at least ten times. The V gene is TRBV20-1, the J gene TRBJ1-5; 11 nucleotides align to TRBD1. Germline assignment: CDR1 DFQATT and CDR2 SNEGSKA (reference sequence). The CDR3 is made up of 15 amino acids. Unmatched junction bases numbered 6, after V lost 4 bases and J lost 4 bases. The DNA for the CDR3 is TGCAGTGCTAAGGGGGACAGGGGGGTTAATCAGCCCCAGCATTTT. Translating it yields CSAKGDRGVNQPQHF.

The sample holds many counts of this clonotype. CDR3 DNA sequence: TGTGCCAGCAGTGAACAGGAGGGACAGGGGGCGTTCGAGCAGTACTTC. Amino acid sequence: CASSEQEGQGAFEQYF. The chain recombines TRBV6-1 with TRBJ2-7; TRBD1 agrees at 12 bases. The CDR3 spans 16 residues. Germline-derived CDR1 and CDR2 are MNHNS and SASEGT. The V segment lost 2 bases and the J segment 6 bases; nucleotides outside the gene matches: 8.

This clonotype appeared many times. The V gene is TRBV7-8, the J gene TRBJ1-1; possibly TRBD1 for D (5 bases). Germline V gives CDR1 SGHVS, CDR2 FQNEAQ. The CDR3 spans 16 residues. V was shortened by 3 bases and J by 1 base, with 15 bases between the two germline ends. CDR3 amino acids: CASSLPRDSGNTEAFF. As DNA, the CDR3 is TGTGCCAGCAGCTTGCCCCGTGACAGCGGGAACACTGAAGCTTTCTTT.